The source of this T cell receptor (beta chain) is a study of blood T cell repertoires in COVID-19. Study-level information: PBMCs, B-cell-depleted T cells, or T cells were the source of the cDNA or gDNA that made up the material.

The assay was immunoSEQ multiplex PCR, and TCRdb's table has in-frame clones only and misses some. This table holds about 230,000 clones, over 65% found once. For this clone: Different DNA sequences within this sample yield the same CDR3.

V shed 3 bases and J 1 base; nucleotides not matched to a gene: 3. The V gene's germline CDR1 is KGHSH and CDR2 LQKENI. The CDR3 is 14 residues long. Source material: peripheral blood. The chain combines TRBV18 with TRBJ2-7; 7 bases are a match to TRBD1. The clonotype originates from a woman aged 70-85 years with active or convalescent COVID-19. CDR3 loop: CASSPRDSSYEQYF. The CDR3 nucleotides are TGTGCCAGCTCACCCCGGGACAGTTCCTACGAGCAGTACTTC.